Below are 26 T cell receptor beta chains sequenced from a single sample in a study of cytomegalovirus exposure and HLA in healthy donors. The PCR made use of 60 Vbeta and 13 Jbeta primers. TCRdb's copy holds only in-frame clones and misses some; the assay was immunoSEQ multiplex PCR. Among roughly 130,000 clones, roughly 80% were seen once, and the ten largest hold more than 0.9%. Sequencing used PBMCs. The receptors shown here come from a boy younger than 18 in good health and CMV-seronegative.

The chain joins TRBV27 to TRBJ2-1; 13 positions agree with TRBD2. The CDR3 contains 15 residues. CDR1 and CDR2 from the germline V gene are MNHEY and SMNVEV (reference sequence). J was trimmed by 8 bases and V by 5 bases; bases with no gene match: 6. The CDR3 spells CASSTLAGGPDEQFF. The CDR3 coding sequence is TGTGCCAGCAGTACACTAGCGGGAGGGCCGGATGAGCAGTTCTTC.

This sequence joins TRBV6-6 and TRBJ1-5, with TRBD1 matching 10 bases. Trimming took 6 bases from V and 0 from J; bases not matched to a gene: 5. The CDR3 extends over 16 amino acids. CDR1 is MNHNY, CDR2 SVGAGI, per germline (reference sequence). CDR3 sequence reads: CASRRQGAYSNQPQHF. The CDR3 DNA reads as TGTGCCAGCAGGAGACAGGGGGCATATAGCAATCAGCCCCAGCATTTT.

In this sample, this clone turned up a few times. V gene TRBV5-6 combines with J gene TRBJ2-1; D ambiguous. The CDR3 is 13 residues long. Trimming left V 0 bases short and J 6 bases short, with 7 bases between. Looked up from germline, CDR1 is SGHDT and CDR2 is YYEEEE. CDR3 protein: CASSLDFPNEQFF. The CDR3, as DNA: TGTGCCAGCAGCTTGGACTTCCCCAATGAGCAGTTCTTC.

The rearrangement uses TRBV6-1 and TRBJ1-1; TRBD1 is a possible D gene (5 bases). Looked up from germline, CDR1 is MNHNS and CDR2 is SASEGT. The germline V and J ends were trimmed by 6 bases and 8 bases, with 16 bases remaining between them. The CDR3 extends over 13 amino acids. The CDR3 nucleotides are TGTGCCAGCAGCCCCTTGGAGGGGACGGAAGCTTTCTTT. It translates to CASSPLEGTEAFF.

The CDR3 loop reads CASSLASLMNTGELFF. Written as DNA, the CDR3 is TGTGCCAGCAGCTTAGCGTCCCTAATGAACACCGGGGAGCTGTTTTTT. The V and J genes are TRBV7-9 and TRBJ2-2, with D unresolved. The length of the CDR3 is 16 residues. Trimming pared 0 bases from V and 1 base from J, leaving 9 bases between. CDR1 SEHNR and CDR2 FQNEAQ come from the germline V gene (reference sequence). Complete variable domain (other parts from reference TRBV7-9 and TRBJ2-2): DTGVSQNPRHKITKRGQNVTFRCDPISEHNRLYWYRQTLGQGPEFLTYFQNEAQLEKSRLLSDRFSAERPKGSFSTLEIQRTEQGDSAMYLCASSLASLMNTGELFFGEGSRLTVL.

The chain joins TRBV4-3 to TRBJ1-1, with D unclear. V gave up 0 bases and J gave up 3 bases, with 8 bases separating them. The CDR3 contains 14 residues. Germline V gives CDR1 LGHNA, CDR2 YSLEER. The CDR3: CASSQEGEDTEAFF. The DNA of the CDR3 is TGCGCCAGCAGCCAAGAAGGTGAGGACACTGAAGCTTTCTTT.

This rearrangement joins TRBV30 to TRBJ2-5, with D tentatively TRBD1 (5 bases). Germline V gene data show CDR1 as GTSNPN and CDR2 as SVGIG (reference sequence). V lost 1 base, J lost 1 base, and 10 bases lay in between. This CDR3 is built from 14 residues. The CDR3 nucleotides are TGTGCCTGGAGTGCCACAGGTTCCCAAGAGACCCAGTACTTC. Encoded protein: CAWSATGSQETQYF.

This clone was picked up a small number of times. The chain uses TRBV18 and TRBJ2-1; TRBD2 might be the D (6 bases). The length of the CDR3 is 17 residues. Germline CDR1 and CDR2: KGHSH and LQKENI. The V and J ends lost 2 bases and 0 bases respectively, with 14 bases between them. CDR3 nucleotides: TGTGCCAGCTCACCATCGGCTGGTAGCGGCTCCTACAATGAGCAGTTCTTC. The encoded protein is CASSPSAGSGSYNEQFF.

The CDR3 reads CASSFDRGNVEQYF. CDR3 in DNA: TGCGCCAGCAGCTTCGACAGGGGAAACGTGGAGCAGTACTTC. The chain carries TRBV5-1 and TRBJ2-7, with 8 bases that match TRBD1. Trimming removed 2 bases from V and 7 bases from J; junction bases left unmatched: 8. Germline CDR1 is SGHRS and CDR2 is YFSETQ. The CDR3 length is 14 residues.

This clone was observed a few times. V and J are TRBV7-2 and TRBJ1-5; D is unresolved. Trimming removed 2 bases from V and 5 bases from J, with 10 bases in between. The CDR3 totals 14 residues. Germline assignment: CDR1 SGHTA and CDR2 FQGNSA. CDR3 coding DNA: TGTGCCAGCAGCTTATCCTACCGGGATCAGCCCCAGCATTTT. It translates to CASSLSYRDQPQHF.

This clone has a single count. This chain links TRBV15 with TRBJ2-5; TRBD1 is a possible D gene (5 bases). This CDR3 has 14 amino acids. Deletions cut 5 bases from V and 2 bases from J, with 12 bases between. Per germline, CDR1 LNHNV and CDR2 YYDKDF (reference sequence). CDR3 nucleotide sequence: TGTGCCACCAGCCCTGGTGGGGCACAAGAGACCCAGTACTTC. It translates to CATSPGGAQETQYF.

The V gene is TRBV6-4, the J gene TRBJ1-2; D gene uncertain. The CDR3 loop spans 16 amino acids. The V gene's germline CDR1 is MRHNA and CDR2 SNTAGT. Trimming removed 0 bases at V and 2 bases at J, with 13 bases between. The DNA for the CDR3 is TGTGCCAGCAGTGACTCCCCGGGTGGCTCCAACTATGGCTACACCTTC. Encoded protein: CASSDSPGGSNYGYTF.

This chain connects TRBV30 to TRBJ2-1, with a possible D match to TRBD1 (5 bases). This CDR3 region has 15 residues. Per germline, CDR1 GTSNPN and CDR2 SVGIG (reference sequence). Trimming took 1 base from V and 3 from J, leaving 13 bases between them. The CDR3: CAWSDGSGFYNEQFF. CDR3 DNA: TGTGCCTGGAGTGACGGATCAGGGTTCTACAATGAGCAGTTCTTC.

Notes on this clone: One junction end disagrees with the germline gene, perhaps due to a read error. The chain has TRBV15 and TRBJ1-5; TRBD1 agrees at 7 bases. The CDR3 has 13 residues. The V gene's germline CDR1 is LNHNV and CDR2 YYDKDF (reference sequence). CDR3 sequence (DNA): TGTGCCGCCAGGGGGGGCGGGAGTCAGCCCCAGCATTTT. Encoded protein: CAARGGGSQPQHF.

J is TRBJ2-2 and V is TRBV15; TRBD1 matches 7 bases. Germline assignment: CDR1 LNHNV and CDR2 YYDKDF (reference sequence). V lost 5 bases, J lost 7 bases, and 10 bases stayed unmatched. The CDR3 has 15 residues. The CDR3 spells CATSGRQGYGGELFF. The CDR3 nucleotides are TGTGCCACCAGCGGTCGACAGGGTTACGGCGGGGAGCTGTTTTTT.

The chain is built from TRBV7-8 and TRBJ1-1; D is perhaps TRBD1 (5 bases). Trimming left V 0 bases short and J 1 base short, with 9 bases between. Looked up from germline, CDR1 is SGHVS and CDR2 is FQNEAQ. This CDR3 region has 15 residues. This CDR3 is CASSLAIGQNTEAFF. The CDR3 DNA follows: TGTGCCAGCAGCTTAGCAATCGGACAGAACACTGAAGCTTTCTTT.

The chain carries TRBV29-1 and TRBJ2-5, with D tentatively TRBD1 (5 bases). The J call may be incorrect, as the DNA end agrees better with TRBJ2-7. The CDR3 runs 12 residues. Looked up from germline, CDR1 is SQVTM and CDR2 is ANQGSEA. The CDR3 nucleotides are TGCAGCGTGGGGCAGGAGCTTTACGAGCAGTACTTC. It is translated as CSVGQELYEQYF.

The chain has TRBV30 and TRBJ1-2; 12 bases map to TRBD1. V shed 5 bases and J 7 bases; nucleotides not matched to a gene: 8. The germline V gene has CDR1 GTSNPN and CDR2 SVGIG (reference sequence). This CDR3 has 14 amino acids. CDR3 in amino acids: CAWDRGQGASGYTF. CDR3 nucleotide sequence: TGTGCCTGGGATAGGGGACAGGGGGCGTCTGGCTACACCTTC.

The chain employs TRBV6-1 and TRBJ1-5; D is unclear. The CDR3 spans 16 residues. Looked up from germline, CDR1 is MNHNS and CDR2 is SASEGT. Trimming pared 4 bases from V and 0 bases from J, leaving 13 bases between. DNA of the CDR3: TGTGCCAGCAGTGGGGAACTAGCAGTTAGCAATCAGCCCCAGCATTTT. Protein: CASSGELAVSNQPQHF.

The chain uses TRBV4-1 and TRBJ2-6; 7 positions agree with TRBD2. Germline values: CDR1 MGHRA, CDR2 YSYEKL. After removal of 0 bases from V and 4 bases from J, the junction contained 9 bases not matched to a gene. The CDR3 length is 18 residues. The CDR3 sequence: CASSQDWGRGAGANVLTF. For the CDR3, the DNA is TGCGCCAGCAGCCAAGATTGGGGGAGGGGCGCGGGGGCCAACGTCCTGACTTTC.

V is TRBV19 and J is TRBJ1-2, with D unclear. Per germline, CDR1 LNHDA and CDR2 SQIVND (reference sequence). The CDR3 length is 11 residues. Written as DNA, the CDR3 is TGTGCGGCAGGAGGTGCAGGTGGCTACACCTTC. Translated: CAAGGAGGYTF.

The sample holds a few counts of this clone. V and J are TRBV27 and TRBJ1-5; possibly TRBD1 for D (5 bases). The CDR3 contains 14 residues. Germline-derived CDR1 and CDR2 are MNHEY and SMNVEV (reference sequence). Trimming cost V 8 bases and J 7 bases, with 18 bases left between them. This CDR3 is CASRAQGGAQPQHF. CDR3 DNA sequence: TGTGCCAGCCGGGCCCAGGGTGGGGCACAGCCCCAGCATTTT.

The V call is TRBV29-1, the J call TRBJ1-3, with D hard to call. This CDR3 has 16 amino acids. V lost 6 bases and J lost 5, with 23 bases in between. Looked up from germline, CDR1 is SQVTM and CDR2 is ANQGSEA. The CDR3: CSVREEGSFFRNTIYF. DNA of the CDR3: TGCAGCGTCCGCGAAGAGGGATCTTTTTTCCGAAACACCATATATTTT.

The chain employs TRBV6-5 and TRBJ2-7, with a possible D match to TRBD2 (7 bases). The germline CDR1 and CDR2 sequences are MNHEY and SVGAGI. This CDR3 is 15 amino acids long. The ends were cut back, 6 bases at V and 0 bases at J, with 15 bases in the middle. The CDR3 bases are TGTGCCAGCAGCCGAGCGGGACAAGGCTCCTACGAGCAGTACTTC. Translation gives CASSRAGQGSYEQYF.

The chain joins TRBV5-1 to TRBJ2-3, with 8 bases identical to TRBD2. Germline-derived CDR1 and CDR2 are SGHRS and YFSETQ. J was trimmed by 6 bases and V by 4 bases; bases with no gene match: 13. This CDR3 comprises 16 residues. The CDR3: CASSPGGLTGPDTQYF. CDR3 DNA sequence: TGCGCCAGCAGCCCGGGGGGGCTGACGGGGCCCGATACGCAGTATTTT.

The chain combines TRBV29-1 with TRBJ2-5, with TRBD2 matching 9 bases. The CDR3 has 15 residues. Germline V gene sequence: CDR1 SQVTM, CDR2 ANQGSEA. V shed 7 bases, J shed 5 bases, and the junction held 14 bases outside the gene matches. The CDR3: CSAVLAREGLETQYF. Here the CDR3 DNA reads TGCAGCGCCGTCCTAGCGCGGGAGGGCCTTGAGACCCAGTACTTC.